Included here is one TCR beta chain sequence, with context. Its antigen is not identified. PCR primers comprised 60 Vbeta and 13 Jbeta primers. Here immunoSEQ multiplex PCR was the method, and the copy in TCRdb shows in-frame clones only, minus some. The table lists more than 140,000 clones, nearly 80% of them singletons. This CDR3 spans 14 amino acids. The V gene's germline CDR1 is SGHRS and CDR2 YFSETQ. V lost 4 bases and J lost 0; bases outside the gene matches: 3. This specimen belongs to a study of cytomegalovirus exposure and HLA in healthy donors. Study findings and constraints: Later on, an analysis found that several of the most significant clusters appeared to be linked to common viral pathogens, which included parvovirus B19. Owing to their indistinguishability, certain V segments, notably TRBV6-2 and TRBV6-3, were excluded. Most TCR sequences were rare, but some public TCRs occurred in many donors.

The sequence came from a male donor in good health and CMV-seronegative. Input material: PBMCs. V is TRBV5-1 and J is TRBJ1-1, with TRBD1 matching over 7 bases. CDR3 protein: CASSGTAMNTEAFF. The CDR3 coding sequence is TGCGCCAGCAGCGGGACAGCCATGAACACTGAAGCTTTCTTT.